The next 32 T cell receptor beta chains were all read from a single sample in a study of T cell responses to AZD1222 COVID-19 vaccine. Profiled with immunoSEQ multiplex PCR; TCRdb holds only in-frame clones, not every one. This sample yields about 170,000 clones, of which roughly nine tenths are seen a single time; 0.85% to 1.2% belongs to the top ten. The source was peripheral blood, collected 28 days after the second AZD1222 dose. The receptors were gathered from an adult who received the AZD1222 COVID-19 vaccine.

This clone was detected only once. CDR3 protein: CASSHPADGVEAFF. The CDR3 DNA reads as TGTGCCAGCAGCCATCCCGCGGACGGTGTTGAAGCTTTCTTT. The chain has TRBV7-9 and TRBJ1-1; D is uncertain. Germline values: CDR1 SEHNR, CDR2 FQNEAQ (reference sequence). This CDR3 has 14 residues. The V end lost 5 bases, the J end lost 7 bases, and 17 bases lay between the germline ends.

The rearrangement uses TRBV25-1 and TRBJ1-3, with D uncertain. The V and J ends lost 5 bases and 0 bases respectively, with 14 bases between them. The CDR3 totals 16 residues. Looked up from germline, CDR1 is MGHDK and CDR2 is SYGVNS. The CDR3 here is CASSSPGPRSGNTIYF. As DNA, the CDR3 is TGTGCCAGCAGTTCCCCCGGACCCCGCTCTGGAAACACCATATATTTT.

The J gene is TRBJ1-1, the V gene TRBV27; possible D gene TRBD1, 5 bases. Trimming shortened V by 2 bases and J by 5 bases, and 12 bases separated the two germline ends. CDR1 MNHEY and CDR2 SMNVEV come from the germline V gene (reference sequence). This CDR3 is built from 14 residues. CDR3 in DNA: TGTGCCAGCAGTTTAGAAGCGGGGGGGACTGAAGCTTTCTTT. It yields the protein CASSLEAGGTEAFF.

CDR3 sequence reads: CASSEASGGKNIQYF. The CDR3 coding sequence is TGTGCCAGCAGTGAGGCTAGCGGGGGCAAAAACATTCAGTACTTC. The chain couples TRBV6-1 to TRBJ2-4, with 10 bases lining up with TRBD2. The CDR3 sequence is 15 residues long. The germline gives CDR1 MNHNS, CDR2 SASEGT. V lost 3 bases, J lost 3 bases, and 2 bases stayed unmatched.

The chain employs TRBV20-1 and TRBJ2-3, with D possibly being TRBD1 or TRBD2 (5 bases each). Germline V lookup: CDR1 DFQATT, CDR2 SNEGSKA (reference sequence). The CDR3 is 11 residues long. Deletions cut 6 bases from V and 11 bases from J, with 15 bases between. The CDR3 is CSAKGPSLQYF. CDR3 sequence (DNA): TGCAGTGCCAAGGGGCCTAGCCTGCAGTATTTT.

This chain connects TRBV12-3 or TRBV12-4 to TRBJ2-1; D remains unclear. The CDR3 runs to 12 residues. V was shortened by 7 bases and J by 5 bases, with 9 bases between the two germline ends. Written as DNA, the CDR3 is TGTGCCAGCAAAAGGTCCCACAATGAGCAGTTCTTC. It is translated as CASKRSHNEQFF.

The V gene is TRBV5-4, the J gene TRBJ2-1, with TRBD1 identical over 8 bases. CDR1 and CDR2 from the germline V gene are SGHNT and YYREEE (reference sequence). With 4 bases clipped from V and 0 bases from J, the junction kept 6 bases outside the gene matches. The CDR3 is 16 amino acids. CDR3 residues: CASSTRDRSSYNEQFF. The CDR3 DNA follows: TGTGCCAGCAGCACCCGGGACAGGTCCTCCTACAATGAGCAGTTCTTC. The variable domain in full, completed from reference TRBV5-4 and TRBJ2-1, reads ETGVTQSPTHLIKTRGQQVTLRCSSQSGHNTVSWYQQALGQGPQFIFQYYREEENGRGNFPPRFSGLQFPNYSSELNVNALELDDSALYLCASSTRDRSSYNEQFFGPGTRLTVL.

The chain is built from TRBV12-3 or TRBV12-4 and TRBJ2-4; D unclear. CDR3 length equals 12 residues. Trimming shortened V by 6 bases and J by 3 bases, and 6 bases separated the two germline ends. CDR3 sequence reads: CASSPGKNIQYF. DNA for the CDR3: TGTGCCAGCAGCCCAGGCAAAAACATTCAGTACTTC.

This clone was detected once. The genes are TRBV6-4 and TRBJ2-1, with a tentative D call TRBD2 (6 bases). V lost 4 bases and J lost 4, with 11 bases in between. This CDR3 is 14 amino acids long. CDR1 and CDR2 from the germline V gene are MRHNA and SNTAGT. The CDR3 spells CASSVSGQYNEQFF. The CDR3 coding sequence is TGTGCCAGCAGTGTTAGCGGACAATACAATGAGCAGTTCTTC.

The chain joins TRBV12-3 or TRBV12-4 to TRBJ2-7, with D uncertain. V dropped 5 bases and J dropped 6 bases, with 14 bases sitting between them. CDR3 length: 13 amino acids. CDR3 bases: TGTGCCAGCAGTCCCCGCGGAACCCTCGAGCAGTACTTC. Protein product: CASSPRGTLEQYF.

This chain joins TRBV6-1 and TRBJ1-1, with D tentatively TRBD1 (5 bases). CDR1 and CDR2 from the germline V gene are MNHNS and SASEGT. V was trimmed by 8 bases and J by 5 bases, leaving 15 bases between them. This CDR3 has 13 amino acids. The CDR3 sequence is CASLSPEGTEAFF. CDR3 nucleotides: TGTGCCAGCCTTTCACCGGAGGGGACTGAAGCTTTCTTT.

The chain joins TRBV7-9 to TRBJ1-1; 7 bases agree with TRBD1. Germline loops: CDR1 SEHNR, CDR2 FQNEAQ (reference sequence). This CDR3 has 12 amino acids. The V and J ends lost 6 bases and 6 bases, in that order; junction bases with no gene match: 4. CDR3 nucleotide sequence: TGTGCCAGCAGGCAAGGGGGCTCTGAAGCTTTCTTT. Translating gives CASRQGGSEAFF. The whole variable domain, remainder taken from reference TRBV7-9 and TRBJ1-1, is DTGVSQNPRHKITKRGQNVTFRCDPISEHNRLYWYRQTLGQGPEFLTYFQNEAQLEKSRLLSDRFSAERPKGSFSTLEIQRTEQGDSAMYLCASRQGGSEAFFGQGTRLTVV.

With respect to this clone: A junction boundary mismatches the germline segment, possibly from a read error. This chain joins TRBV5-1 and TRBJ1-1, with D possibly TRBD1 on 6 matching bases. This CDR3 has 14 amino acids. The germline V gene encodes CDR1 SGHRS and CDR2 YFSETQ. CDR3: CASSLQGLNAEAFF. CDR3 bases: TGCGCCAGCAGCCTACAGGGTTTGAACGCTGAAGCTTTCTTT.

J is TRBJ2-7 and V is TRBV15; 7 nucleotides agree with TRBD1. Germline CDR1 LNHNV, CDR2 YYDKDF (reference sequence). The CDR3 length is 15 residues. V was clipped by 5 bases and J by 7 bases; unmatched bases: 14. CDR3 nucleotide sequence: TGTGCCACCAGCCTCCGCGTACAGGGGCCCGGTGAGCAGTACTTC. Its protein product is CATSLRVQGPGEQYF.

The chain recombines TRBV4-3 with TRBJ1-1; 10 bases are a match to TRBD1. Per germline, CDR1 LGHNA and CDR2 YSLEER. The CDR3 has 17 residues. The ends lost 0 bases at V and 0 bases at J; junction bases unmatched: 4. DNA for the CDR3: TGCGCCAGCAGCCAAGACCCGGACAGGGGGATGAACACTGAAGCTTTCTTT. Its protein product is CASSQDPDRGMNTEAFF.

This CDR3 reads CASSSGVYGYTF. In DNA, the CDR3 is TGTGCCAGCAGTTCAGGGGTCTATGGCTACACCTTC. This chain connects TRBV12-3 or TRBV12-4 to TRBJ1-2; tentatively, D is TRBD1 (6 bases). V lost 4 bases and J 4 bases, leaving 7 bases between the germline ends. The CDR3 contains 12 residues.

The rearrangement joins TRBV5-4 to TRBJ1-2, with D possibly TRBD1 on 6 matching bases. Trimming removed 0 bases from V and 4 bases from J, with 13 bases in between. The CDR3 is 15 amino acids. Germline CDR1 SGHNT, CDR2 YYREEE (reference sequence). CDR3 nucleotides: TGTGCCAGCAGCTTGGCCGGGACACGTAGCTATGGCTACACCTTC. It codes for CASSLAGTRSYGYTF. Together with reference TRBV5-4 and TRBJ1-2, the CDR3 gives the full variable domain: ETGVTQSPTHLIKTRGQQVTLRCSSQSGHNTVSWYQQALGQGPQFIFQYYREEENGRGNFPPRFSGLQFPNYSSELNVNALELDDSALYLCASSLAGTRSYGYTFGSGTRLTVV.

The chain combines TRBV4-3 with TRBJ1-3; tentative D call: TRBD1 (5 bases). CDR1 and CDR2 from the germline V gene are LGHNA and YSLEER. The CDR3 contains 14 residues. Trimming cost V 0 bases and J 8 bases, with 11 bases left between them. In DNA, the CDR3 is TGCGCCAGCAGCCAAGAGGACATCCGTGACACCATATATTTT. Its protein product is CASSQEDIRDTIYF.

The CDR3 region has the DNA TGTGCCAGCAGCCCGGGACTTGAAGAGACCCAGTACTTC. Translation: CASSPGLEETQYF. J is TRBJ2-5 and V is TRBV7-7; the D gene is possibly TRBD2 (6 bases). CDR3 length: 13 amino acids. CDR1 SSHAT and CDR2 FNYEAQ come from the germline V gene (reference sequence). Between the trimmed V and J ends, which lost 5 bases and 3 bases, there was a span of 10 bases.

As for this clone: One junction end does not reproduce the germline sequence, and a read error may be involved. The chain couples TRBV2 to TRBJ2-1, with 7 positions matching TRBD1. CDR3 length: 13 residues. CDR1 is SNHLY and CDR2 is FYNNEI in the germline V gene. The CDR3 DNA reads TGTGCCAGCAGGAAGACAGGGACCCTGGCAAGAGTCTTC. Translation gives CASRKTGTLARVF.

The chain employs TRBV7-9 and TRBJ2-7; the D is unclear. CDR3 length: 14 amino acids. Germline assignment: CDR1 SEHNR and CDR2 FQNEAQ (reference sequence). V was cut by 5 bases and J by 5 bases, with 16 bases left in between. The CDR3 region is CASSPTNSPHEQYF. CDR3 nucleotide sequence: TGTGCCAGCAGCCCCACGAACAGCCCGCACGAGCAGTACTTC. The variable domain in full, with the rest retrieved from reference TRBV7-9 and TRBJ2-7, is DTGVSQNPRHKITKRGQNVTFRCDPISEHNRLYWYRQTLGQGPEFLTYFQNEAQLEKSRLLSDRFSAERPKGSFSTLEIQRTEQGDSAMYLCASSPTNSPHEQYFGPGTRLTVT.

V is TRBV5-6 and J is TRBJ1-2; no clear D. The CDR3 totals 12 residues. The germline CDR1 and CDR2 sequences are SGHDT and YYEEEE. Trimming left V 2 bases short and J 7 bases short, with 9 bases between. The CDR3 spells CASSLQGPGYTF. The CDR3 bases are TGTGCCAGCAGCTTACAAGGGCCTGGCTACACCTTC.

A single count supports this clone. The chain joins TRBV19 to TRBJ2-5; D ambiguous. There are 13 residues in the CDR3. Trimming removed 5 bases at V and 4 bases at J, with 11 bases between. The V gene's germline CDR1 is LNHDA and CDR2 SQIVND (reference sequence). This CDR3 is CASSPVNGETQYF. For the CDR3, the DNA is TGTGCCAGTAGTCCAGTCAACGGAGAGACCCAGTACTTC.

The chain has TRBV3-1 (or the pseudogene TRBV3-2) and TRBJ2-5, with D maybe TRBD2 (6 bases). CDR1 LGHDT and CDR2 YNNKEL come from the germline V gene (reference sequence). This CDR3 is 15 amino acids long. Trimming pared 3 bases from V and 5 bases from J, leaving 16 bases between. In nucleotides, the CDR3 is TGTGCCAGCAGCCATACTCATTGGAGGGGCGAGACCCAGTACTTC. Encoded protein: CASSHTHWRGETQYF.

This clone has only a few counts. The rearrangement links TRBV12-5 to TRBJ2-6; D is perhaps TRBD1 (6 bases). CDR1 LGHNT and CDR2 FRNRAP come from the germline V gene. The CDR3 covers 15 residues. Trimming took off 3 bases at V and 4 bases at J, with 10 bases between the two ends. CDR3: CASGLQGPGANVLTF. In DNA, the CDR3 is TGTGCTAGTGGTTTACAGGGACCAGGGGCCAACGTCCTGACTTTC. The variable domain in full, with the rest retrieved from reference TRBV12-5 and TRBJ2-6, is DARVTQTPRHKVTEMGQEVTMRCQPILGHNTVFWYRQTMMQGLELLAYFRNRAPLDDSGMPKDRFSAEMPDATLATLKIQPSEPRDSAVYFCASGLQGPGANVLTFGAGSRLTVL.

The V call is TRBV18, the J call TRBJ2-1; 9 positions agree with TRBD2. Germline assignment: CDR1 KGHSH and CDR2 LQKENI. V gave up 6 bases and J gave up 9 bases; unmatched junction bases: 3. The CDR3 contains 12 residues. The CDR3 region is CASSSTSGEQFF. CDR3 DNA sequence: TGTGCCAGCTCGTCGACTAGCGGTGAGCAGTTCTTC.

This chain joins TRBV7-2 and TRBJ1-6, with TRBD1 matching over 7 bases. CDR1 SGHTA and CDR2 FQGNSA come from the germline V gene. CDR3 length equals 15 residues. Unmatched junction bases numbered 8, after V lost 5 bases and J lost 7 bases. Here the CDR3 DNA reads TGTGCCAGCAGCATCACGACAGGGTTGAATTCACCCCTCCACTTT. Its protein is CASSITTGLNSPLHF.

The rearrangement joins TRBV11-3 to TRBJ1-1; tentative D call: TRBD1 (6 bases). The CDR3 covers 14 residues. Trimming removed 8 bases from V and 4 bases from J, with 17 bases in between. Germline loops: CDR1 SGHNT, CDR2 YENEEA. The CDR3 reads CASARDNSATEAFF. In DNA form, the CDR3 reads TGTGCCAGCGCGCGGGACAACTCGGCCACTGAAGCTTTCTTT.

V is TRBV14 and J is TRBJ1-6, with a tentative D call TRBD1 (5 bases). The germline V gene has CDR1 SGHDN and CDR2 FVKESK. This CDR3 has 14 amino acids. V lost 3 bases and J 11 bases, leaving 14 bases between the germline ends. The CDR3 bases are TGTGCCAGCAGCCACTCGGACACAGCGGCACCCCTCCACTTT. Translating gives CASSHSDTAAPLHF.

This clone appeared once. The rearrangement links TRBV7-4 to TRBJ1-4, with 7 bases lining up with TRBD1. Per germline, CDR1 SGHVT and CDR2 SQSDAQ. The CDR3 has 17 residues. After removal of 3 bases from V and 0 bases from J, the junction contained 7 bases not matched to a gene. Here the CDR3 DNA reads TGTGCCAGCAGCTTGCGACAGGGAAAAGCAACTAATGAAAAACTGTTTTTT. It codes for CASSLRQGKATNEKLFF.

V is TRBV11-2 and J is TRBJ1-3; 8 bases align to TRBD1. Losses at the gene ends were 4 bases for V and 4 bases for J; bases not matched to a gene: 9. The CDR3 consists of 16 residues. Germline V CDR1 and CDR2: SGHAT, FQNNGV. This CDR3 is CASSYKTGVMGNTIYF. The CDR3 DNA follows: TGTGCCAGCAGCTACAAGACAGGGGTGATGGGAAACACCATATATTTT.

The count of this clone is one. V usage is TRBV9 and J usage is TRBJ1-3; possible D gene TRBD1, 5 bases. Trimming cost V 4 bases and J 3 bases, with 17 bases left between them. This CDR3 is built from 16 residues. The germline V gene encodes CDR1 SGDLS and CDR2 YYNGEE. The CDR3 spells CASSPSPPGSGNTIYF. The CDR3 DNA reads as TGTGCCAGCAGCCCCAGCCCCCCAGGGAGTGGAAACACCATATATTTT. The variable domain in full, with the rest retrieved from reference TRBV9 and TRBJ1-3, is DSGVTQTPKHLITATGQRVTLRCSPRSGDLSVYWYQQSLDQGLQFLIQYYNGEERAKGNILERFSAQQFPDLHSELNLSSLELGDSALYFCASSPSPPGSGNTIYFGEGSWLTVV.